The present T cell receptor beta chain was sequenced within a study of T cells in Graves' hyperthyroidism and ophthalmopathy. CDR3 length: 16 amino acids. In germline, CDR1 is ENHRY, CDR2 SYGVKD. V shed 10 bases, J shed 4 bases, and the junction held 18 bases outside the gene matches. Amplified regions were TCR beta CDR3 sequences from RNA transcripts. The HTBI primer set was used in a first-round RT-PCR of the TCR CDR3. MiXCR, run by TCRdb on the multiplex PCR reads, gives a single entry per CDR3 protein. The sample holds hundreds of thousands of distinct CDR3 sequences; about 20% are singletons and the top ten take 3.7%. Any patient presenting with uncontrolled infection, other autoimmune disease, pregnancy or lactation was left out. This clonotype was seen ten or more times.

The chain has TRBV10-3 and TRBJ1-2; the match to TRBD1 covers 7 bases. The sample comprised blood. The receptor comes from a woman aged 18-29 years with Graves' hyperthyroidism. The CDR3 nucleotides read TGTGCCAACCTCGAGAACAGGGGATCGGGGCGCTATGGCTACACCTTC. It is translated as CANLENRGSGRYGYTF.